The present T cell receptor beta chain was sequenced within a study of T-cell memory formation after mild COVID-19. V lost 0 bases, J lost 2 bases, and 5 bases lay in between. The CDR3 contains 14 residues. TCR alpha and TCR beta cDNA libraries with sample barcodes and UMIs came from 5'RACE using constant-segment primers. TCRdb reprocessed the 5' RACE reads via MiXCR and lists one record per CDR3 protein. Among fewer than 550,000 distinct CDR3 sequences listed, approximately 20% were seen once. The chain recombines TRBV12-3 or TRBV12-4 with TRBJ1-3, with D uncertain. This clonotype was obtained from an adult woman who had mild COVID-19 (a few samples of this study predate the infection). Cell type and time point are not known. Specimen: PBMCs or a T cell subset sorted from them (not recorded which). The CDR3 region is CASSLAVTGNTIYF. The CDR3 DNA sequence: TGTGCCAGCAGTTTAGCGGTCACTGGAAACACCATATATTTT.